The 2 T cell receptor beta chains listed next were all sequenced from one sample in a study of regulatory T cells in long-lasting Graves disease. Assembly of TCR beta libraries relied on iRepertoire HTBI primers together with Arm-PCR of CDR3 regions. TCRdb re-derived calls from the multiplex PCR reads in MiXCR, one entry per CDR3 protein. The sample lists around 450,000 distinct CDR3 sequences; about a fifth were seen once. Sample time point: persistent/refractory GD, antithyroid drugs over 5 years with positive TRAb. Preparation of the TCR library used RNA extracted from PBMCs. Source: peripheral blood mononuclear cells (PBMCs), taken when the disease was refractory, from a patient treated with antithyroid drugs. The receptors stem from a female donor with Graves disease.

This clonotype showed up many times. The chain recombines TRBV20-1 with TRBJ1-1; no clear D. V gave up 3 bases and J gave up 9 bases, with 17 bases separating them. CDR1 and CDR2 from the germline V gene are DFQATT and SNEGSKA (reference sequence). This CDR3 is 13 amino acids long. The CDR3 DNA reads TGCAGTGCTAGGGCGGAGCTGGAGAGGCAAGCTTTCTTT. As protein: CSARAELERQAFF.

This clonotype was seen at least ten times. This chain connects TRBV6-1 to TRBJ2-7, with 13 positions matching TRBD2. This CDR3 has 15 amino acids. Germline lookup yields CDR1 MNHNS and CDR2 SASEGT. The J segment lost 2 bases and the V segment lost 5 bases, leaving 3 bases of the junction unmatched. This CDR3 is CASSRTSGRAYEQYF. The DNA for the CDR3 is TGTGCCAGCAGTCGCACTAGCGGGAGGGCCTACGAGCAGTACTTC.